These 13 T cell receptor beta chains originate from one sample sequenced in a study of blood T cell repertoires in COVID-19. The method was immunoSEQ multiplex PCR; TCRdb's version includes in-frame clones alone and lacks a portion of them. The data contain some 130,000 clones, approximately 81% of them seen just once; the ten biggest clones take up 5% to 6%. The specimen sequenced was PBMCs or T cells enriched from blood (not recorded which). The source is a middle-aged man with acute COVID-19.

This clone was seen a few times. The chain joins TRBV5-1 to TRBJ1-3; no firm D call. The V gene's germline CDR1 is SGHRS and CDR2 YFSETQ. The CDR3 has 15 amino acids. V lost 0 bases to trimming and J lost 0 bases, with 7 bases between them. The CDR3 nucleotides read TGCGCCAGCAGCTTGGATGGGAGCTCTGGAAACACCATATATTTT. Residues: CASSLDGSSGNTIYF.

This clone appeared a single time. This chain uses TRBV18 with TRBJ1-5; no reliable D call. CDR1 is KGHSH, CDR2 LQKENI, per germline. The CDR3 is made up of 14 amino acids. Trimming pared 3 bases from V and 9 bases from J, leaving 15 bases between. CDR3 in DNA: TGTGCCAGCTCACCGAACGGGCGGGAGGCGCCCCAGCATTTT. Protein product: CASSPNGREAPQHF.

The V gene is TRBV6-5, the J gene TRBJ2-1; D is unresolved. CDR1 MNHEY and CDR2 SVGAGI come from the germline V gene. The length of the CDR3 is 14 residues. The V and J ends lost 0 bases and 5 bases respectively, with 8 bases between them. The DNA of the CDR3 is TGTGCCAGCAGTTACTCGAGAGAAGACAATGAGCAGTTCTTC. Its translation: CASSYSREDNEQFF.

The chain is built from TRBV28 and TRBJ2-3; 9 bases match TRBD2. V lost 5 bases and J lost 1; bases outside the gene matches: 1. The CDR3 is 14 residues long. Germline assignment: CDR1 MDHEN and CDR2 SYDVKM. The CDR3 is CASSVAGGTDTQYF. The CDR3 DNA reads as TGTGCCAGCAGTGTAGCGGGAGGCACAGATACGCAGTATTTT.

The CDR3 DNA reads as TGCGCCAGCAGCCAAGGCACTGATACCTACAATGAGCAGTTCTTC. It yields the protein CASSQGTDTYNEQFF. The V gene is TRBV4-3, the J gene TRBJ2-1; D uncertain. Germline lookup yields CDR1 LGHNA and CDR2 YSLEER. V was pared by 1 base and J by 2 bases, with 9 bases between. The CDR3 extends over 15 amino acids.

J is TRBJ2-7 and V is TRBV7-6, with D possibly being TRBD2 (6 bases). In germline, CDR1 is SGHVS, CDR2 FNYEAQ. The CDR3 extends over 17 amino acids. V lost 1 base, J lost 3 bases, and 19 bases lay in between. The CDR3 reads CASSLDGGRQINYEQYF. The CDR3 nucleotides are TGTGCCAGCAGCTTAGACGGAGGGCGACAGATTAACTACGAGCAGTACTTC.

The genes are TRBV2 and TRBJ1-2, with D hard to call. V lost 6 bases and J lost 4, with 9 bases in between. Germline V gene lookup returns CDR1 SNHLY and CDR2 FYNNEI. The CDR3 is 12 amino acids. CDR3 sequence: CASRSYSYGYTF. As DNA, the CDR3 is TGTGCCAGCAGATCTTACAGCTATGGCTACACCTTC.

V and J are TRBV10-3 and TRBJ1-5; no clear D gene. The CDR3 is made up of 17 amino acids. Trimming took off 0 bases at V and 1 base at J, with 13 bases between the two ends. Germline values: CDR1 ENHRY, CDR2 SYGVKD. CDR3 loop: CAISESNVAVSNQPQHF. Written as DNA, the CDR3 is TGTGCCATCAGTGAGTCGAACGTGGCGGTAAGCAATCAGCCCCAGCATTTT.

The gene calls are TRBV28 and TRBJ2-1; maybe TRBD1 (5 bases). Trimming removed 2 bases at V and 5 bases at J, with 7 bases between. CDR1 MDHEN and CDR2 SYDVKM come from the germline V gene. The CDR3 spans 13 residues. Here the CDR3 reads CASSLGADNEQFF. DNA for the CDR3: TGTGCCAGCAGTTTAGGGGCAGACAATGAGCAGTTCTTC.

The CDR3 protein is CASSPLSGGGSPLHF. The CDR3 DNA follows: TGTGCCAGCAGCCCCCTCTCTGGGGGGGGTTCACCCCTCCACTTT. This chain joins TRBV25-1 and TRBJ1-6, with D possibly being TRBD1 (5 bases). V gave up 6 bases and J gave up 9 bases, with 18 bases separating them. This CDR3 is built from 15 residues. Germline CDR1 and CDR2: MGHDK and SYGVNS. The variable domain in full, completed from reference TRBV25-1 and TRBJ1-6, reads EADIYQTPRYLVIGTGKKITLECSQTMGHDKMYWYQQDPGMELHLIHYSYGVNSTEKGDLSSESTVSRIRTEHFPLTLESARPSHTSQYLCASSPLSGGGSPLHFGNGTRLTVT.

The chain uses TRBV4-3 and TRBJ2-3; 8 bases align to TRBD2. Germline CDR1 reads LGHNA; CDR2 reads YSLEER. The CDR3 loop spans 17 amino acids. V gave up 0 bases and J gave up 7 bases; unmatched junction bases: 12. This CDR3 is CASSQDGVGLESNTQYF. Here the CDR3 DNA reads TGCGCCAGCAGCCAAGACGGGGTGGGACTAGAGTCAAATACGCAGTATTTT.

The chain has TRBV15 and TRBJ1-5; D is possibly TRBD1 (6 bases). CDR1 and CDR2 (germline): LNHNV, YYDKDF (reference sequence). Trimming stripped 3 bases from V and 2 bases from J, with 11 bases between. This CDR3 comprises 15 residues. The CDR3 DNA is TGTGCCACCAGCAGGGCGACAGGAGGCAATCAGCCCCAGCATTTT. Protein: CATSRATGGNQPQHF.

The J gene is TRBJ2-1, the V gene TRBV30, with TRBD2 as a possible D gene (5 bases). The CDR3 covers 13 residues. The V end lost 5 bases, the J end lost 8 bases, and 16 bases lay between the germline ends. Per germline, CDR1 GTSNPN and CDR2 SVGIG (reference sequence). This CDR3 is CAWSTDSSDEQFF. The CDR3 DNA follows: TGTGCCTGGTCGACGGACTCCTCTGATGAGCAGTTCTTC.